These T cell receptor beta chains were read from a single sample in a study of cytomegalovirus exposure and HLA in healthy donors. Only in-frame clones appear in the TCRdb table, and some are missing; sequencing was by immunoSEQ multiplex PCR. The sample has some 150,000 clones, approximately 90% seen once. Sequenced input: PBMCs. The receptor source for this set is a man younger than 35 in good health and CMV-seronegative. Both conserved end residues are part of each CDR3. Each record gives: CDR3 length, V gene, D gene, clone size, J gene, CDR3 protein, CDR3 DNA. A D gene is named only where the DNA matches it firmly. Not all rows give a size; the values are once, few, many and, for expanded clones, a class.

12	TRBV10-3	NA	NA	TRBJ2-5	CAISRVRETQYF	TGTGCCATCAGCAGGGTGCGCGAGACCCAGTACTTC
14	TRBV27	NA	once	TRBJ2-6	CASSTPSGANVLTF	TGTGCCAGCAGTACTCCCTCTGGGGCCAACGTCCTGACTTTC
15	TRBV2	NA	once	TRBJ1-1	CASNGGGAFTTEAFF	TGTGCCAGCAACGGAGGCGGGGCGTTTACCACTGAAGCTTTCTTT
17	TRBV7-2	NA	NA	TRBJ1-3	CASRSAFGSQTGNTIYF	TGTGCCAGCAGGTCGGCTTTCGGGAGTCAAACTGGAAACACCATATATTTT
14	TRBV25-1	NA	NA	TRBJ1-6	CASSSSSYNSPLHF	TGTGCCAGCAGTAGTAGCTCCTATAATTCACCCCTCCACTTT
15	TRBV6-1	NA	NA	TRBJ2-1	CASSERRGSYNEQFF	TGTGCCAGCAGCGAAAGGAGGGGCTCCTACAATGAGCAGTTCTTC
15	TRBV28	NA	NA	TRBJ2-7	CASSLEATSPYEQYF	TGTGCCAGCAGTTTAGAGGCAACTTCGCCGTACGAGCAGTACTTC
14	TRBV5-6	NA	NA	TRBJ2-1	CASSSLRARDEQFF	TGTGCCAGCAGTTCCCTGAGAGCGCGGGATGAGCAGTTCTTC
12	TRBV7-2	NA	NA	TRBJ2-7	CASSLANYEQYF	TGTGCCAGCAGCCTGGCCAACTACGAGCAGTACTTC
15	TRBV5-1	TRBD2	NA	TRBJ2-5	CASSTGLAGEETQYF	TGCGCCAGCAGCACTGGACTAGCGGGGGAAGAGACCCAGTACTTC
16	TRBV9	NA	NA	TRBJ1-3	CASSGASGEVGNTIYF	TGTGCCAGCAGCGGGGCCTCGGGGGAGGTTGGAAACACCATATATTTT
13	TRBV10-1	NA	NA	TRBJ1-1	CASAGRMNTEAFF	TGCGCCAGCGCGGGACGGATGAACACTGAAGCTTTCTTT
13	TRBV5-8	NA	NA	TRBJ2-5	CASSFEMSGTQYF	TGTGCCAGCAGCTTCGAGATGTCAGGGACCCAGTACTTC
15	TRBV9	NA	NA	TRBJ1-3	CASSVEATGQNTIYF	TGTGCCAGCAGCGTAGAAGCTACAGGACAAAACACCATATATTTT
13	TRBV7-9	NA	NA	TRBJ1-3	CASSAYRVSTIYF	TGTGCCAGCAGCGCCTACAGGGTTAGCACCATATATTTT
14	TRBV6-6	NA	NA	TRBJ2-1	CASRDEAPYNEQFF	TGTGCCAGTCGCGACGAGGCCCCCTACAATGAGCAGTTCTTC
13	TRBV6-6	NA	NA	TRBJ1-5	CASSYSSNQPQHF	TGTGCCAGCAGTTATAGTAGCAATCAGCCCCAGCATTTT
14	TRBV2	NA	NA	TRBJ1-2	CASSGQLVNYGYTF	TGTGCCAGCAGTGGGCAGCTAGTAAACTATGGCTACACCTTC
12	TRBV7-8	TRBD1	once	TRBJ1-2	CASSFDRAGYTF	TGTGCCAGCAGCTTCGACAGGGCTGGCTACACCTTC
12	TRBV5-6	NA	NA	TRBJ1-1	CASSEGNTEAFF	TGTGCCAGCAGCGAGGGGAACACTGAAGCTTTCTTT
15	TRBV28	TRBD1	NA	TRBJ1-3	CASSPPRTGGNTIYF	TGTGCCAGCAGTCCTCCTCGGACAGGGGGGAACACCATATATTTT
15	TRBV5-1	TRBD1	NA	TRBJ2-3	CASSLIQGATDTQYF	TGCGCCAGCAGCCTTATACAGGGGGCAACAGATACGCAGTATTTT
15	TRBV25-1	TRBD1	NA	TRBJ2-2	CASIGQGASTGELFF	TGTGCCAGCATCGGACAGGGGGCGAGTACCGGGGAGCTGTTTTTT
18	TRBV14	NA	NA	TRBJ2-3	CASSQMLEDSTSTDTQYF	TGTGCCAGCAGCCAGATGCTTGAGGATAGCACAAGCACAGATACGCAGTATTTT
13	TRBV4-1	NA	NA	TRBJ1-2	CASSPFGMYGYTF	TGCGCCAGCAGCCCATTCGGGATGTATGGCTACACCTTC
15	TRBV7-2	NA	NA	TRBJ2-1	CASSPGVTSYNEQFF	TGTGCCAGCAGCCCAGGGGTTACCTCCTACAATGAGCAGTTCTTC
13	TRBV5-6	NA	NA	TRBJ1-1	CASSLVGGPEAFF	TGTGCCAGCAGCTTGGTGGGAGGCCCTGAAGCTTTCTTT
14	TRBV27	TRBD1	NA	TRBJ1-5	CASSLAQGYQPQHF	TGTGCCAGCAGTTTAGCACAGGGGTATCAGCCCCAGCATTTT
14	TRBV19	TRBD2	NA	TRBJ2-2	CASALAGGTGELFF	TGTGCCAGTGCACTAGCGGGAGGCACCGGGGAGCTGTTTTTT
15	TRBV5-1	NA	once	TRBJ1-3	CASSFQGSTGNTIYF	TGCGCCAGCAGCTTCCAGGGGTCCACTGGAAACACCATATATTTT
17	TRBV5-1	TRBD1	once	TRBJ1-3	CASSLDPGQDSGNTIYF	TGCGCCAGCAGCTTGGACCCGGGACAGGACTCTGGAAACACCATATATTTT
13	TRBV10-3	TRBD1	NA	TRBJ2-7	CAINKGQGYEQYF	TGTGCCATCAATAAGGGACAGGGTTACGAGCAGTACTTC
16	TRBV7-9	NA	NA	TRBJ1-4	CASSLDVGRSREKLFF	TGTGCCAGCAGCTTAGACGTCGGCAGGTCTCGTGAAAAACTGTTTTTT
14	TRBV29-1	NA	NA	TRBJ2-1	CSVEGGPDYNEQFF	TGCAGCGTTGAAGGGGGGCCCGATTACAATGAGCAGTTCTTC
13	TRBV5-6	NA	few	TRBJ1-1	CASSYRDAAEAFF	TGTGCCAGCAGCTACAGGGATGCTGCTGAAGCTTTCTTT
14	TRBV5-6	NA	NA	TRBJ1-4	CASSLGQISEKLFF	TGTGCCAGCAGCTTGGGTCAGATAAGTGAAAAACTGTTTTTT
15	TRBV6-6	TRBD1	NA	TRBJ2-7	CASSYSWDSSYEQYF	TGTGCCAGCAGTTACTCGTGGGACAGCTCCTACGAGCAGTACTTC
17	TRBV7-2	NA	many	TRBJ2-6	CASSPLYLLSGANVLTF	TGTGCCAGCAGCCCACTCTACCTCCTCTCTGGGGCCAACGTCCTGACTTTC
12	TRBV2	NA	NA	TRBJ2-2	CASSEIGGELFF	TGTGCCAGCAGTGAAATCGGCGGGGAGCTGTTTTTT
16	TRBV2	NA	NA	TRBJ1-2	CASSEISQGLDYGYTF	TGTGCCAGCAGCGAGATCTCCCAGGGGCTGGATTATGGCTACACCTTC
15	TRBV6-5	NA	once	TRBJ1-1	CASSYSIGANTEAFF	TGTGCCAGCAGTTACTCGATCGGAGCGAACACTGAAGCTTTCTTT
14	TRBV19	NA	NA	TRBJ1-5	CASSMGRAYQPQHF	TGTGCCAGTAGTATGGGCAGGGCTTACCAGCCCCAGCATTTT